The rows below give T cell receptor beta chains drawn from one sample of a study of cytomegalovirus exposure and HLA in healthy donors. The assay was immunoSEQ multiplex PCR, and TCRdb's table has in-frame clones only and misses some. The table has roughly 160,000 clones, approximately 85% seen once. Sequencing was carried out using PBMCs. Receptors originate from a man aged 18 to 35 in good health and CMV-seropositive. Both conserved end residues are part of each CDR3. D genes are given only for firm matches. Clone size, where shown, is once, few, many, or a class for clones that have expanded.

TRBD2	TRBV19	few	TRBJ2-1	TGTGCCGTTCGGGGGGGGAGTTACAATGAGCAGTTCTTC	CAVRGGSYNEQFF
TRBD2	TRBV5-1	.	TRBJ2-7	TGCGCCAGCAGTGGCGGGGGGGTCTACGAGCAGTACTTC	CASSGGGVYEQYF
.	TRBV30	.	TRBJ2-7	TGTGCCTGGAGTGTGATCGGGGACGAGCAGTACTTC	CAWSVIGDEQYF
.	TRBV7-3	.	TRBJ2-1	TGTGCCAGCAGCTTAACGCGCGATTCCCACCCCAATGAGCAGTTCTTC	CASSLTRDSHPNEQFF
.	TRBV7-9	.	TRBJ2-5	TGTGCCAGCAGCTTAGGACAGGTCGGGGCCGAGACCCAGTACTTC	CASSLGQVGAETQYF
.	TRBV6-6	.	TRBJ2-7	TGTGCCAGCAGTTACAGGACAGAGGGCGAGCAGTACTTC	CASSYRTEGEQYF
TRBD2	TRBV10-1	once	TRBJ2-3	TGCGCCAGCAGTGAGGCTAGCGGGGGCCGGCGAGATACGCAGTATTTT	CASSEASGGRRDTQYF
TRBD2	TRBV7-3	.	TRBJ2-1	TGTGCCAACAGCTCTCTAGCGGGGGGGCCAAGTGAGCAGTTCTTC	CANSSLAGGPSEQFF
TRBD2	TRBV2	.	TRBJ2-3	TGTGCCAGCACGGGACTAGTGGATACGCAGTATTTT	CASTGLVDTQYF
TRBD1	TRBV7-9	.	TRBJ1-2	TGTTCCAGCAGCAACCGGGACAGGGATGGCTACACCTTC	CSSSNRDRDGYTF
TRBD1	TRBV4-1	.	TRBJ1-2	TGCGCCAGCAGCCAGACATTGGGACAGCTATTTAACTATGGCTACACCTTC	CASSQTLGQLFNYGYTF
TRBD2	TRBV7-2	.	TRBJ2-7	TGTGCCAGCAGCTTTGATAGCGGGGGGGCCGGTGAGCAGTACTTC	CASSFDSGGAGEQYF
TRBD1	TRBV6-1	.	TRBJ1-2	TGTGCCAGCAGTGGACAGGGGCGGGGTAACTATGGCTACACCTTC	CASSGQGRGNYGYTF
.	TRBV7-9	.	TRBJ2-5	TGTGCCAGCAGCTTGACGGGGAGCCAAGAGACCCAGTACTTC	CASSLTGSQETQYF
.	TRBV7-8	.	TRBJ1-2	TGTGCCAGCAGCTTAGATCGGGGGTTTGGCTACACCTTC	CASSLDRGFGYTF
.	TRBV6-5	.	TRBJ2-5	TGTGCCAGCAGTACTGGTGTGGAGACCCAGTACTTC	CASSTGVETQYF
.	TRBV10-1	.	TRBJ1-3	TGCGCCAGCAGTGATCAGGGTGATGGAAACACCATATATTTT	CASSDQGDGNTIYF
.	TRBV7-9	.	TRBJ1-6	TGTGCCAGCAGCCAGCAGGGTGGGACCCTCCACTTT	CASSQQGGTLHF
.	TRBV5-4	.	TRBJ2-7	TGCGCCAGCAGCCATCTCCGAATGACAGGACCTCAAGGGCAGTACTTC	CASSHLRMTGPQGQYF
TRBD1	TRBV9	.	TRBJ1-2	TGTGCCAGCAGCATCAACGGACAGGTCAACTATGGCTACACCTTC	CASSINGQVNYGYTF
.	TRBV14	once	TRBJ1-6	TGTGCCAGCAGCCAAGGGTGGGCAGAAGTTAATTCACCCCTCCACTTT	CASSQGWAEVNSPLHF
TRBD1	TRBV18	.	TRBJ1-4	TGTGCCAGCTCACCTAGGACAGGTGGGGCTTCAACTAATGAAAAACTGTTTTTT	CASSPRTGGASTNEKLFF
.	TRBV6-5	few	TRBJ1-1	TGTGCCAGCAGTTTGGACGGGATGAACACTGAAGCTTTCTTT	CASSLDGMNTEAFF
.	TRBV6-5	.	TRBJ1-2	TGTGCCAGCAGTAGAGTGGGAGGCCTTTATGGCTACACCTTC	CASSRVGGLYGYTF